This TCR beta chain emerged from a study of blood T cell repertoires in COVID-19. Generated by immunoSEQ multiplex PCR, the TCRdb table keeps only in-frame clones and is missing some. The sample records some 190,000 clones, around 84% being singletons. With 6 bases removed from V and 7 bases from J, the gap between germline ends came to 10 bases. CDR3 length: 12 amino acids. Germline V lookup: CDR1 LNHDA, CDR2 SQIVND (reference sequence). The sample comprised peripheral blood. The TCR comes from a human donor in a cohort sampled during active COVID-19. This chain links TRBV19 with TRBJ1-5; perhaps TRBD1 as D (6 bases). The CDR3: CASRTGPQPQHF. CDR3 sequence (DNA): TGTGCCAGTAGAACAGGGCCCCAGCCCCAGCATTTT. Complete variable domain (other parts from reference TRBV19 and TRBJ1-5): DGGITQSPKYLFRKEGQNVTLSCEQNLNHDAMYWYRQDPGQGLRLIYYSQIVNDFQKGDIAEGYSVSREKKESFPLTVTSAQKNPTAFYLCASRTGPQPQHFGDGTRLSIL.